This is a list of T cell receptor beta chains from one sample in a study of post-analysis software for immune sequencing data. TCRdb re-analysed the PCR reads in MiXCR, keeping a single row per CDR3 protein. The sample lists over 300,000 distinct CDR3 sequences, 30% to 45% occurring once. What was sequenced was blood. These receptors all come from a girl aged 10-17 years with multiple sclerosis. Both conserved end residues are part of each CDR3.

V	J	CDR3
TRBV6-6	.	CASSYGTGGSYEQYF
TRBV10-3	TRBJ2-7	CAISVQRSSYEQYF
TRBV10-3	TRBJ2-7	CAISKTGDEQYF
TRBV11-2	TRBJ2-7	CASSRSLTGAYEQYF
TRBV5-1	TRBJ1-1	CASRIGENTEAFF
TRBV20-1	TRBJ2-1	CSAPKAGGPPEQFF
TRBV28	TRBJ2-5	CASSLYPDQETQYF
TRBV7-9	TRBJ1-2	CASSLAPLGNYGYTF
TRBV28	TRBJ2-7	CASRLSGGYEQYF
TRBV7-8	TRBJ2-2	CALRGRETNTGGLFF
TRBV7-9	TRBJ2-1	CASSFSRTGHDEQFF
TRBV7-2	TRBJ2-1	CASSWGPGVAGAYNEQFF
TRBV2	TRBJ2-1	CASSVWRDFGQFF
TRBV5-1	TRBJ1-2	CASTSNGFMEYGYTF
TRBV29-1	TRBJ1-1	CSALRGAEAFF
TRBV7-2	TRBJ1-1	CASRLSQGGGTEAFF
TRBV9	TRBJ2-7	CASSVSDRGYHEQYF
TRBV7-4	TRBJ2-5	CASSTRGGLGQETQYF
TRBV12-3/TRBV12-4	TRBJ1-1	CVSSPGDTEAFF
TRBV10-3	TRBJ2-7	CASSDQSYEQYF
TRBV10-3	TRBJ1-1	CAIREAPNTEAFF
TRBV2	TRBJ2-4	CASSTSGPLAKNIQYF
TRBV10-3	TRBJ2-3	CAISESTGRAGGTDTQYF
TRBV10-2	TRBJ1-1	CASRSSQGGNTEAFF
TRBV12-3/TRBV12-4	TRBJ2-7	CASSPPLGNEQYF
TRBV29-1	TRBJ2-1	CSVASTSGSKEQFF
TRBV12-3/TRBV12-4	TRBJ1-3	CASNFLYSGNTIYF
TRBV29-1	.	CSVLKVTSSSYNEQYF
TRBV7-8	TRBJ1-2	CASSFWDGTNYGYTF
TRBV20-1	TRBJ2-1	CSARDRDSWGDEQFF
TRBV7-2	TRBJ2-5	CASSLDPQLAGVKETQYF
TRBV27	TRBJ1-2	CASRVGEEDGYTF
TRBV28	TRBJ1-2	CASSLQGRIRGYTF
TRBV4-1	TRBJ2-2	CASSQIIGLAGENTGELFF
TRBV12-3/TRBV12-4	TRBJ1-5	CASSFEGYQPQHF